The entry that follows covers one TCR beta chain sequence. This record comes from a study of cytomegalovirus exposure and HLA in healthy donors. Primers: 60 Vbeta forward and 13 Jbeta reverse. Generated by immunoSEQ multiplex PCR, the TCRdb table keeps only in-frame clones and is missing some. This table has approximately 130,000 clones, roughly 80% appearing once. This CDR3 has 15 amino acids. CDR1 ENHRY and CDR2 SYGVKD come from the germline V gene. The germline V and J ends were trimmed by 5 bases and 3 bases, with 17 bases remaining between them. The sequence came from a young woman in good health and CMV-seronegative. Sequencing was done on a sample of PBMCs. V usage is TRBV10-3 and J usage is TRBJ2-7; TRBD1 might be the D (5 bases). CDR3 in amino acids: CAISSLQGSGYEQYF. CDR3 DNA sequence: TGTGCCATCAGTTCCCTCCAGGGTAGTGGCTACGAGCAGTACTTC.